This T cell receptor (beta chain) was recovered during a study of shared clonotypes between healthy human individuals. Study outcomes and limitations: Measured sharing among donors was expected to vary with sequencing depth. Estimated clonotype richness was generally higher in naive than memory subsets.

The V and J ends lost 4 bases and 12 bases respectively, with 17 bases between them. Germline values: CDR1 SGHTS, CDR2 YDEGEE. The CDR3 is made up of 13 amino acids. Selected positively for CCR7 and CD45RO-negative, naive CD8 cells excluded terminally differentiated effector memory CD45RA+ cells. About this clone: Its antigen is undetermined.

An approximately 210 ng quantity of DNA, tens of thousands of T cell genomes, went into the sorted-subset replicate PCRs. This table comes from immunoSEQ multiplex PCR, and its TCRdb copy is limited to in-frame clones, with some not included. The sample lists about 820,000 clones, around 93% occurring once. The sample was naive CD8+ T cells sorted from blood. The chain employs TRBV5-8 and TRBJ2-1; D remains ambiguous. This TCR came from a man younger than 40 in good health. CDR3 in amino acids: CASSVDWGLGQFF. CDR3 DNA sequence: TGTGCCAGCAGCGTCGACTGGGGATTGGGGCAGTTCTTC.